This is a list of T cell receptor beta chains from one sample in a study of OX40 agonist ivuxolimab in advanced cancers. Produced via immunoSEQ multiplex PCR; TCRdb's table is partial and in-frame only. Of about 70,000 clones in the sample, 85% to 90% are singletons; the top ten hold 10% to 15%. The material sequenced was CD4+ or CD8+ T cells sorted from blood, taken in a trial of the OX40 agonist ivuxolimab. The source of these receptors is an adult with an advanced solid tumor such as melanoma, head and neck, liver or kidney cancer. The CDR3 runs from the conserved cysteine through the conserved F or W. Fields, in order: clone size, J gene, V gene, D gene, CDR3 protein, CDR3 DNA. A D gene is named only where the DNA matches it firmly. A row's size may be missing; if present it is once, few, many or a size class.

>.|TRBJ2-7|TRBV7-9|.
CASSETGGAYEQYF
TGTGCCAGCAGCGAAACCGGGGGCGCCTACGAGCAGTACTTC
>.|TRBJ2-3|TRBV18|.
CASSPPGDTQYF
TGTGCCAGCTCACCACCAGGGGATACGCAGTATTTT
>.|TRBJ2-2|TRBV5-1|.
CASSLGPTYNTGELFF
TGCGCCAGCAGCTTAGGTCCCACTTACAACACCGGGGAGCTGTTTTTT
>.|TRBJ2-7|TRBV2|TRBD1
CASSDWSGTGSYEQYF
TGTGCCAGCAGCGATTGGAGCGGGACAGGGTCCTACGAGCAGTACTTC
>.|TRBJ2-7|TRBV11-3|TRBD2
CASSTGTSGSLWAYEQYF
TGTGCCAGCAGCACCGGGACTAGCGGGAGTCTATGGGCCTACGAGCAGTACTTC
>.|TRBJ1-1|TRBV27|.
CASRIRPGGERNTEAFF
TGTGCCAGCAGAATAAGACCCGGCGGAGAGAGGAACACTGAAGCTTTCTTT
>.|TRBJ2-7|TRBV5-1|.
CASSLADYYEQYF
TGCGCCAGCAGCTTAGCGGACTACTACGAGCAGTACTTC
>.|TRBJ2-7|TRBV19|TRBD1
CASSIAINWGQGTYEQYF
TGTGCCAGTAGTATCGCGATTAACTGGGGACAGGGGACCTACGAGCAGTACTTC
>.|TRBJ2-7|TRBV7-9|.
CASSLKGTQYF
TGTGCCAGCAGCTTAAAAGGGACTCAGTACTTC
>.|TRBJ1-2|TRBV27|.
CASARAKNIDRYGYTF
TGTGCCAGCGCGAGGGCGAAGAATATAGATAGATATGGCTACACCTTC
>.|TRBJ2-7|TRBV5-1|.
CASSGDSTYEQYF
TGCGCCAGCAGCGGGGACTCGACCTACGAGCAGTACTTC
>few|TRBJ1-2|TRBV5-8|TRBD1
CASSLDYRDRDYGYTF
TGTGCCAGCAGCTTGGATTACCGGGACAGGGACTATGGCTACACCTTC
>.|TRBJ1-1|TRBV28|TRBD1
CASSSQGGTEAFF
TGTGCCAGCAGTTCTCAGGGGGGCACTGAAGCTTTCTTT
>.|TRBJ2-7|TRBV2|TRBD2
CASRGGVLSYEQYF
TGTGCCAGCAGGGGAGGGGTACTCTCCTACGAGCAGTACTTC
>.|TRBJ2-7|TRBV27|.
CASSPPGGYEQYF
TGTGCCAGCAGTCCCCCGGGCGGATACGAGCAGTACTTC
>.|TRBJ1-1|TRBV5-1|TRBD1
CASSRRDSDMNTEAFF
TGCGCCAGCAGCAGGCGGGACAGTGATATGAACACTGAAGCTTTCTTT
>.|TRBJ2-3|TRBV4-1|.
CASSQSGSTDTQYF
TGCGCCAGCAGCCAATCCGGTTCCACAGATACGCAGTATTTT
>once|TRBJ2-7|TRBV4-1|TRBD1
CASSQGWTGSVSYEQYF
TGCGCCAGCAGCCAAGGATGGACAGGGTCGGTTTCCTACGAGCAGTACTTC
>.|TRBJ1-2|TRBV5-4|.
CASSPRDGTYGYTF
TGTGCCAGCAGCCCGCGGGACGGCACCTATGGCTACACCTTC
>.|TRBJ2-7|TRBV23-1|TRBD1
CASSQDRELMSYEQYF
TGCGCCAGCAGTCAGGACAGGGAGTTGATGAGCTACGAGCAGTACTTC
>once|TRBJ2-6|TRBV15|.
CATSYNSGANVLTF
TGTGCCACCTCATACAACTCTGGGGCCAACGTCCTGACTTTC
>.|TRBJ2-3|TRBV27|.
CASSLTPTDTQYF
TGTGCCAGCAGTTTAACTCCCACAGATACGCAGTATTTT
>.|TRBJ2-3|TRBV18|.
CASSPRAAWRDTQYF
TGTGCCAGCTCACCACGGGCAGCTTGGAGAGATACGCAGTATTTT
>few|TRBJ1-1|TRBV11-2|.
CASRHSYFEAFF
TGTGCCAGCAGACACTCCTATTTTGAAGCTTTCTTT
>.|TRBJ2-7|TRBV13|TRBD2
CASSLGSGLAVREQYF
TGTGCCAGCAGCTTAGGATCAGGACTAGCGGTCCGCGAGCAGTACTTC
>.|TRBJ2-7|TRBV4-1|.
CASSQGGDEQYF
TGCGCCAGCAGCCAAGGGGGCGACGAGCAGTACTTC
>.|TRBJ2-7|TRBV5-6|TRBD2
CASSWWLAGTYEQYF
TGTGCCAGCAGCTGGTGGCTAGCGGGAACCTACGAGCAGTACTTC
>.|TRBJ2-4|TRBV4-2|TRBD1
CASSQEAGTGSIQYF
TGTGCCAGCAGCCAAGAAGCCGGGACAGGGAGCATTCAGTACTTC
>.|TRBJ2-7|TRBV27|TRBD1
CASEGSGGIREQYF
TGTGCCAGCGAGGGGTCAGGGGGTATCCGCGAGCAGTACTTC
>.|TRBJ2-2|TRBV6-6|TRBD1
CASSSHRQGTGELFF
TGTGCCAGCAGTTCCCACCGACAGGGAACCGGGGAGCTGTTTTTT
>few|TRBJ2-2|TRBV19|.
CASSIADGRYTGELFF
TGTGCCAGTAGTATAGCCGACGGGCGATACACCGGGGAGCTGTTTTTT
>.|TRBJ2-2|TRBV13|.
CASSPGLGNTGELFF
TGTGCCAGCAGCCCAGGGCTCGGAAACACCGGGGAGCTGTTTTTT
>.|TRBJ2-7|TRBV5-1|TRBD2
CASSLEGLAGAYEQYF
TGCGCCAGCAGCTTGGAAGGGCTAGCGGGAGCCTACGAGCAGTACTTC
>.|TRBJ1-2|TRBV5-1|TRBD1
CASSSPTGLYTF
TGCGCCAGCAGCAGCCCGACAGGGCTCTACACCTTC
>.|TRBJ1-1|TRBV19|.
CASSTTGENTEAFF
TGTGCCAGTAGTACCACTGGGGAGAACACTGAAGCTTTCTTT
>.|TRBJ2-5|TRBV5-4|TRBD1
CASSNALGTGGGETQYF
TGTGCCAGCAGCAACGCGCTCGGGACAGGGGGGGGAGAGACCCAGTACTTC
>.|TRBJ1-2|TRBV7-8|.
CASSRGNYGYTF
TGTGCCAGCAGCCGGGGAAACTATGGCTACACCTTC
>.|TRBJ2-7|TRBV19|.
CASSIFYQGSYEQYF
TGTGCCAGTAGTATCTTCTATCAGGGCTCCTACGAGCAGTACTTC
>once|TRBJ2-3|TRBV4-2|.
CASSLAADTQYF
TGTGCCAGCAGCCTCGCGGCGGATACGCAGTATTTT
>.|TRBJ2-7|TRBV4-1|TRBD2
CASSMRVAGGYEQYF
TGCGCCAGCAGCATGAGGGTAGCGGGAGGATACGAGCAGTACTTC
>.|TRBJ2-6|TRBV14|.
CASSQKGGGSSGANVLTF
TGTGCCAGCAGCCAAAAGGGGGGAGGATCCTCTGGGGCCAACGTCCTGACTTTC
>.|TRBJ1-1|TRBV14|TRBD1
CASSQEDRALGGTEAFF
TGTGCCAGCAGCCAAGAAGACAGGGCCCTGGGGGGCACTGAAGCTTTCTTT
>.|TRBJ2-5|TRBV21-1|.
CASSKEERDRNQETQYF
TGTGCCAGCAGCAAAGAGGAGCGGGACCGCAACCAGGAGACCCAGTACTTC
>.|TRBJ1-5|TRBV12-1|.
CASSIMAGLGGDQPQHF
TGTGCCAGCAGCATTATGGCGGGGTTGGGAGGGGATCAGCCCCAGCATTTT
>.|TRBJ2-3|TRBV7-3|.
CASSATVTDTQYF
TGTGCCAGCAGCGCCACAGTCACAGATACGCAGTATTTT
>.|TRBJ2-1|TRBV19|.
CASSISRAIEQFF
TGTGCCAGTAGTATAAGCAGGGCCATTGAGCAGTTCTTC
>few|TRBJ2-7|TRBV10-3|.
CASSYSGGYEQYF
TGTGCCAGCAGTTACTCGGGCGGCTACGAGCAGTACTTC
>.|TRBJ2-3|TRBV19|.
CASSEKGGSPGDTQYF
TGTGCCAGTAGCGAGAAGGGCGGCTCCCCAGGAGATACGCAGTATTTT